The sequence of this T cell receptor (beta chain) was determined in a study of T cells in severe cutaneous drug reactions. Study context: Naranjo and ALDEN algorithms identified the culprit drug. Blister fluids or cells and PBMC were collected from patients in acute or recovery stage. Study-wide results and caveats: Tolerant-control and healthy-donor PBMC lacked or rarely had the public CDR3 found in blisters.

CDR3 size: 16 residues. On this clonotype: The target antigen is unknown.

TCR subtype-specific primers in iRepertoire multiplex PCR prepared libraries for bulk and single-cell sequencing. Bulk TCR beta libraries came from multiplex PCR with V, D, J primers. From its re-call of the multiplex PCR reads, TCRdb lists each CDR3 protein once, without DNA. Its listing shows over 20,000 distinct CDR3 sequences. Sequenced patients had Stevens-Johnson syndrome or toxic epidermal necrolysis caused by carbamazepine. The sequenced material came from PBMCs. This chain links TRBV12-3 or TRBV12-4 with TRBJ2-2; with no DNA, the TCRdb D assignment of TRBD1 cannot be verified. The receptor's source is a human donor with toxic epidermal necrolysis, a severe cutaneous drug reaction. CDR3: CASLSRGGQRNGELFF.